The 23 T cell receptor beta chains below were found in one sample sequenced in a study of T cell repertoires in cytomegalovirus infection. TCRdb itself ran the reads through MiXCR, one entry per CDR3 protein. This sample has some 150,000 distinct CDR3 sequences, with around 20% found just once. Sequenced sample: PBMCs. These receptors all stem from a human donor in good health (CMV status not recorded). Some clones in this sample may be carry-over from other donors' samples.

This clonotype was recorded a few times. This chain joins TRBV28 and TRBJ1-5; D gene ambiguous. The CDR3 length is 15 residues. Germline lookup yields CDR1 MDHEN and CDR2 SYDVKM. Trimming left V 6 bases short and J 4 bases short, with 16 bases between. The CDR3 nucleotides read TGTGCCAGCAGCATCCGGACCACCTCAAATCAGCCCCAGCATTTT. It encodes CASSIRTTSNQPQHF. Supplemented by reference TRBV28 and TRBJ1-5, the full variable domain reads DVKVTQSSRYLVKRTGEKVFLECVQDMDHENMFWYRQDPGLGLRLIYFSYDVKMKEKGDIPEGYSVSREKKERFSLILESASTNQTSMYLCASSIRTTSNQPQHFGDGTRLSIL.

The J gene is TRBJ2-1, the V gene TRBV19; TRBD2 is a possible D gene (6 bases). Germline CDR1 reads LNHDA; CDR2 reads SQIVND (reference sequence). V lost 8 bases and J 0 bases, leaving 14 bases between the germline ends. This CDR3 is built from 15 residues. The chain's CDR3 is CASGEMGGSYNEQFF. CDR3 DNA sequence: TGTGCCAGTGGGGAGATGGGGGGCTCCTACAATGAGCAGTTCTTC.

This clonotype has ten or more counts. This chain links TRBV29-1 with TRBJ2-7; either TRBD1 or TRBD2 may supply D (6 bases each). The CDR3 contains 15 residues. V was pared by 1 base and J by 3 bases, with 16 bases between. Germline V gene sequence: CDR1 SQVTM, CDR2 ANQGSEA. The CDR3 is CSVEGIAGEDYEQYF. The CDR3 nucleotides read TGCAGCGTTGAAGGGATCGCAGGGGAGGACTACGAGCAGTACTTC.

The J gene is TRBJ2-1, the V gene TRBV7-6, with TRBD2 matching over 10 bases. The CDR3 has 17 residues. The V gene end was trimmed by 4 bases and the J gene end by 5 bases; junction bases not matched to a gene: 11. Looked up from germline, CDR1 is SGHVS and CDR2 is FNYEAQ. CDR3 protein: CASSSLPSGRWDNEQFF. The CDR3 DNA reads TGTGCCAGCAGCTCCCTCCCTAGCGGGAGATGGGACAATGAGCAGTTCTTC.

J is TRBJ2-3 and V is TRBV7-4, with D perhaps matching TRBD1 (6 bases). Germline CDR1 SGHVT, CDR2 SQSDAQ. The CDR3 is 14 amino acids. Trimming shortened V by 1 base and J by 6 bases, and 11 bases separated the two germline ends. The CDR3 spells CASSLGTAVDTQYF. In nucleotides, the CDR3 is TGTGCCAGCAGCTTAGGGACAGCTGTGGATACGCAGTATTTT.

The chain couples TRBV5-1 to TRBJ2-5, with TRBD2 matching 11 bases. The ends lost 7 bases at V and 0 bases at J; junction bases unmatched: 14. Germline V lookup: CDR1 SGHRS, CDR2 YFSETQ. The CDR3 contains 18 residues. The CDR3 sequence is CASGIGLAGLHYQETQYF. CDR3 DNA sequence: TGCGCCAGCGGGATTGGACTAGCGGGCCTTCATTACCAAGAGACCCAGTACTTC.

This clonotype was picked up a small number of times. V usage is TRBV20-1 and J usage is TRBJ1-1; 8 bases are a match to TRBD1. V dropped 3 bases and J dropped 7; count of bases not matched to a gene: 7. CDR3 length: 13 residues. In germline, CDR1 is DFQATT, CDR2 SNEGSKA (reference sequence). CDR3 region: CSASGQGLGEAFF. The CDR3 DNA reads TGCAGTGCTAGTGGACAGGGTTTGGGTGAAGCTTTCTTT.

The chain's CDR3 is CASSQDPRPMLYNEQFF. The CDR3 DNA sequence: TGTGCCAGCAGCCAAGATCCCAGACCGATGCTATACAATGAGCAGTTCTTC. V usage is TRBV14 and J usage is TRBJ2-1; D is uncertain. Trimming left V 0 bases short and J 4 bases short, with 16 bases between. This CDR3 region has 17 residues. From germline, CDR1 is SGHDN and CDR2 FVKESK.

This clonotype was picked up many times. The chain's CDR3 is CASSGLAHTGELFF. The DNA of the CDR3 is TGTGCCAGCAGTGGACTAGCGCACACCGGGGAGCTGTTTTTT. The rearrangement joins TRBV7-2 to TRBJ2-2; TRBD2 agrees at 9 bases. Trimming removed 6 bases from V and 3 bases from J; junction bases left unmatched: 2. The CDR3 runs to 14 residues. The V gene's germline CDR1 is SGHTA and CDR2 FQGNSA.

This chain joins TRBV12-3 or TRBV12-4 and TRBJ2-6; either TRBD1 or TRBD2 may fit D (6 bases each). The germline V and J ends were trimmed by 6 bases and 1 base, with 16 bases remaining between them. This CDR3 region has 17 residues. The CDR3 sequence is CASSRTKGGSGANVLTF. In DNA form, the CDR3 reads TGTGCCAGCAGCCGGACAAAAGGGGGGTCTGGGGCCAACGTCCTGACTTTC.

This clonotype was seen only a few times. This rearrangement joins TRBV14 to TRBJ2-5, with D unresolved. The V gene lost 0 bases and the J gene lost 6 bases, with 8 bases spanning the gap. This CDR3 has 13 amino acids. CDR1 is SGHDN and CDR2 is FVKESK in the germline V gene. In DNA form, the CDR3 reads TGTGCCAGCAGCCAAGACAACTTCCAGACCCAGTACTTC. Its translation: CASSQDNFQTQYF.

This clonotype was found many times. The V and J genes are TRBV28 and TRBJ2-2, with no clear D. The ends were cut back, 3 bases at V and 1 base at J, with 6 bases in the middle. The CDR3 contains 14 residues. Germline CDR1 MDHEN, CDR2 SYDVKM. CDR3 region: CASSFGRNTGELFF. Written as DNA, the CDR3 is TGTGCCAGCAGTTTCGGGCGGAACACCGGGGAGCTGTTTTTT.

V usage is TRBV11-2 and J usage is TRBJ2-2; weak D call: TRBD1 (5 bases). V lost 1 base and J lost 5, with 14 bases in between. CDR3 size: 16 residues. CDR1 SGHAT and CDR2 FQNNGV come from the germline V gene. CDR3 DNA sequence: TGTGCCAGCAGCTTAGTACGGACAAGAAAGACCGGGGAGCTGTTTTTT. Protein sequence: CASSLVRTRKTGELFF.

There are many counts of this clonotype. This chain uses TRBV12-3 or TRBV12-4 with TRBJ2-3; TRBD2 is a possible D gene (6 bases). This CDR3 has 14 amino acids. The ends were cut back, 0 bases at V and 6 bases at J, with 10 bases in the middle. The CDR3 region has the DNA TGTGCCAGCAGTTTAGCCGGGGGAGGTGATACGCAGTATTTT. Protein product: CASSLAGGGDTQYF.

The chain carries TRBV20-1 and TRBJ2-3; 8 bases are a match to TRBD2. Looked up from germline, CDR1 is DFQATT and CDR2 is SNEGSKA (reference sequence). The V segment lost 0 bases and the J segment 2 bases; nucleotides outside the gene matches: 7. The CDR3 has 16 residues. This CDR3 is CSARDSERGNTDTQYF. DNA for the CDR3: TGCAGTGCTAGAGATTCGGAGCGGGGGAACACAGATACGCAGTATTTT.

This clonotype showed up many times. The V and J genes are TRBV7-2 and TRBJ2-2; D is possibly TRBD1 or TRBD2 (5 bases each). The CDR3 sequence is 13 residues long. The V and J ends lost 4 bases and 9 bases respectively, with 12 bases between them. In germline, CDR1 is SGHTA, CDR2 FQGNSA. The CDR3 DNA reads TGTGCCAGCAGCTACGGGACCCTCCGGGAGCTGTTTTTT. Its translation: CASSYGTLRELFF. Using reference TRBV7-2 and TRBJ2-2 for the parts outside the CDR3, the full variable domain is GAGVSQSPSNKVTEKGKDVELRCDPISGHTALYWYRQSLGQGLEFLIYFQGNSAPDKSGLPSDRFSAERTGGSVSTLTIQRTQQEDSAVYLCASSYGTLRELFFGEGSRLTVL.

CDR3 in DNA: TGTGCCAGCAGTTTAGCGGGAGAGCTCTACGAGCAGTACTTC. Translation: CASSLAGELYEQYF. The genes are TRBV28 and TRBJ2-7, with 7 bases that match TRBD2. V trimming: 2 bases; J trimming: 3 bases; junction bases outside the gene matches: 4. This CDR3 region has 14 residues. Germline assignment: CDR1 MDHEN and CDR2 SYDVKM.

This clonotype has only a few counts. The chain combines TRBV28 with TRBJ1-1; D is possibly TRBD1 (5 bases). Trimming pared 6 bases from V and 10 bases from J, leaving 18 bases between. The CDR3 spans 13 residues. Germline V lookup: CDR1 MDHEN, CDR2 SYDVKM. For the CDR3, the DNA is TGTGCCAGCAGCCCCCCCGGGACTACCCCAGCTTTCTTT. Encoded protein: CASSPPGTTPAFF.

This clonotype occurred many times. V usage is TRBV24-1 and J usage is TRBJ1-2, with D unresolved. This CDR3 has 12 amino acids. Germline V gives CDR1 KGHDR, CDR2 SFDVKD. Deletions cut 12 bases from V and 8 bases from J, with 18 bases between. DNA of the CDR3: TGTGCCGTTGGGGAAGGACCTGGGGGCTACACCTTC. Its translation: CAVGEGPGGYTF.

The chain combines TRBV9 with TRBJ2-1; a possible D gene is TRBD2 (6 bases). CDR1 is SGDLS, CDR2 YYNGEE, per germline. The V and J ends lost 4 bases and 3 bases respectively, with 20 bases between them. This CDR3 is built from 17 residues. The CDR3 DNA follows: TGTGCCAGCAGCCCGTCGGGTAGCGGACATATCTACAATGAGCAGTTCTTC. This sequence encodes CASSPSGSGHIYNEQFF.

The table lists this clonotype with many counts. As the CDR3 is not closed by the conserved phenylalanine or tryptophan, this likely results from a read error. The DNA is left out, because the CDR3 cannot be placed on it with certainty; the CDR3 is given as TCRdb lists it. This rearrangement joins TRBV28 to TRBJ2-5; the D call TRBD1 from the table was never checked on the DNA. The length of the CDR3 is 9 amino acids, counting both ends. Germline V lookup: CDR1 MDHEN, CDR2 SYDVKM. CDR3 residues: CAIATGGPL.

This clonotype was counted at least ten times. This rearrangement joins TRBV28 to TRBJ2-7; D uncertain. V dropped 6 bases and J dropped 2 bases, with 8 bases sitting between them. Germline lookup yields CDR1 MDHEN and CDR2 SYDVKM. The CDR3 consists of 12 residues. CDR3 residues: CASRGLPYEQYF. CDR3 in DNA: TGTGCCAGCAGAGGGCTTCCCTACGAGCAGTACTTC.

In its sample, this clonotype was seen many times. The chain joins TRBV7-2 to TRBJ1-1; 8 bases are shared with TRBD1. Germline V gives CDR1 SGHTA, CDR2 FQGNSA. This CDR3 is built from 15 residues. V was clipped by 1 base and J by 7 bases; unmatched bases: 8. The CDR3 sequence is CASSLVPRGQGEAFF. As DNA, the CDR3 is TGTGCCAGCAGCTTAGTTCCCCGCGGACAGGGTGAAGCTTTCTTT.